These T cell receptor beta chains were read from a single sample in a study of blood T cell repertoires in COVID-19. Libraries were prepared by immunoSEQ multiplex PCR; TCRdb keeps only in-frame clonotypes and omits some of them. The sample shows roughly 160,000 clones, just under 85% of them seen only once. Material for sequencing was peripheral blood. These TCRs come from a woman older than 75 with COVID-19, enrolled during active disease. Both conserved end residues are part of each CDR3. Fields, in order: CDR3 length, V gene, clone size, D gene, J gene, CDR3 protein, CDR3 DNA. The D gene is left open where the match is weak. Rows may omit the clone size; those that give it use once, few, many or a size class.

cdr3_length: 16; v_call: TRBV6-6; clone_size: .; d_call: TRBD2; j_call: TRBJ2-2; cdr3_aa: CASSPPASGGTGELFF; cdr3_nt: TGTGCCAGCAGTCCCCCGGCGAGCGGGGGCACCGGGGAGCTGTTTTTT
cdr3_length: 14; v_call: TRBV6-5; clone_size: .; d_call: .; j_call: TRBJ2-2; cdr3_aa: CASSRSGGAGELFF; cdr3_nt: TGTGCCAGCAGCCGATCTGGAGGGGCCGGGGAGCTGTTTTTT
cdr3_length: 14; v_call: TRBV7-8; clone_size: .; d_call: .; j_call: TRBJ1-3; cdr3_aa: CASSYTGTGNTIYF; cdr3_nt: TGTGCCAGCAGCTATACAGGAACTGGAAACACCATATATTTT
cdr3_length: 13; v_call: TRBV6-5; clone_size: .; d_call: TRBD1; j_call: TRBJ1-1; cdr3_aa: CASRQGQGTEAFF; cdr3_nt: TGTGCCAGCAGACAGGGACAGGGCACTGAAGCTTTCTTT
cdr3_length: 15; v_call: TRBV19; clone_size: .; d_call: TRBD1; j_call: TRBJ2-5; cdr3_aa: CASSLGQGWGETQYF; cdr3_nt: TGTGCCAGTAGTTTGGGACAGGGCTGGGGTGAGACCCAGTACTTC
cdr3_length: 15; v_call: TRBV6-5; clone_size: .; d_call: .; j_call: TRBJ2-4; cdr3_aa: CASRELVLDKNIQYF; cdr3_nt: TGTGCCAGCCGAGAGTTAGTGCTCGACAAAAACATTCAGTACTTC
cdr3_length: 18; v_call: TRBV29-1; clone_size: .; d_call: TRBD1; j_call: TRBJ2-3; cdr3_aa: CSVEDAGTGTFSTDTQYF; cdr3_nt: TGCAGCGTTGAAGATGCTGGGACAGGAACTTTTAGCACAGATACGCAGTATTTT
cdr3_length: 14; v_call: TRBV20-1; clone_size: .; d_call: .; j_call: TRBJ1-5; cdr3_aa: CSASSGYGNQPQHF; cdr3_nt: TGCAGTGCTAGTTCAGGGTACGGCAATCAGCCCCAGCATTTT
cdr3_length: 14; v_call: TRBV19; clone_size: .; d_call: .; j_call: TRBJ2-3; cdr3_aa: CASSIDRGDSAQYF; cdr3_nt: TGTGCCAGTAGTATAGATCGAGGGGACTCGGCGCAGTATTTT
cdr3_length: 16; v_call: TRBV5-4; clone_size: .; d_call: TRBD1; j_call: TRBJ1-2; cdr3_aa: CASSSGQGPTNYGYTF; cdr3_nt: TGTGCCAGCAGCTCGGGACAGGGCCCTACTAACTATGGCTACACCTTC
cdr3_length: 16; v_call: TRBV5-4; clone_size: .; d_call: TRBD2; j_call: TRBJ2-3; cdr3_aa: CASSLELAGNTDTQYF; cdr3_nt: TGTGCCAGCAGCTTGGAACTAGCGGGGAACACAGATACGCAGTATTTT
cdr3_length: 12; v_call: TRBV20-1; clone_size: .; d_call: .; j_call: TRBJ1-2; cdr3_aa: CSARGVDYGYTF; cdr3_nt: TGCAGTGCTCGTGGCGTTGACTATGGCTACACCTTC
cdr3_length: 13; v_call: TRBV19; clone_size: .; d_call: .; j_call: TRBJ2-7; cdr3_aa: CASSTIVSYEQYF; cdr3_nt: TGTGCCAGTAGTACAATAGTCTCCTACGAGCAGTACTTC
cdr3_length: 13; v_call: TRBV10-3; clone_size: .; d_call: .; j_call: TRBJ1-1; cdr3_aa: CAIQQGENTEAFF; cdr3_nt: TGTGCCATACAACAGGGAGAGAACACTGAAGCTTTCTTT
cdr3_length: 13; v_call: TRBV5-1; clone_size: .; d_call: .; j_call: TRBJ1-6; cdr3_aa: CASSLAQGRPLHF; cdr3_nt: TGCGCCAGCAGCTTGGCACAGGGACGCCCCCTCCACTTT
cdr3_length: 17; v_call: TRBV7-8; clone_size: .; d_call: TRBD2; j_call: TRBJ2-5; cdr3_aa: CASSPRTSGRAGETQYF; cdr3_nt: TGTGCCAGCAGCCCCCGTACTAGCGGGAGGGCCGGGGAGACCCAGTACTTC
cdr3_length: 13; v_call: TRBV2; clone_size: once; d_call: .; j_call: TRBJ2-7; cdr3_aa: CAQRRDGPYEQYF; cdr3_nt: TGTGCCCAGCGGAGGGACGGTCCCTACGAGCAGTACTTC
cdr3_length: 16; v_call: TRBV5-1; clone_size: .; d_call: .; j_call: TRBJ1-2; cdr3_aa: CASSLGRVANNYGYTF; cdr3_nt: TGCGCCAGCAGCCTCGGGAGGGTGGCGAATAACTATGGCTACACCTTC
cdr3_length: 14; v_call: TRBV5-1; clone_size: once; d_call: TRBD2; j_call: TRBJ2-1; cdr3_aa: CASRLAGGYNEQFF; cdr3_nt: TGCGCCAGCAGACTAGCGGGAGGTTACAATGAGCAGTTCTTC
cdr3_length: 14; v_call: TRBV5-1; clone_size: once; d_call: .; j_call: TRBJ2-1; cdr3_aa: CASSPGVMGNEQFF; cdr3_nt: TGCGCCAGCAGCCCAGGGGTTATGGGCAATGAGCAGTTCTTC
cdr3_length: 15; v_call: TRBV7-2; clone_size: once; d_call: .; j_call: TRBJ2-7; cdr3_aa: CASSLAPQGKGEQYF; cdr3_nt: TGTGCCAGCAGCTTAGCCCCCCAGGGAAAAGGCGAGCAGTACTTC
cdr3_length: 15; v_call: TRBV5-4; clone_size: .; d_call: .; j_call: TRBJ1-1; cdr3_aa: CASSLVQGVNTEAFF; cdr3_nt: TGTGCCAGCAGCTTGGTACAGGGAGTGAACACTGAAGCTTTCTTT
cdr3_length: 13; v_call: TRBV14; clone_size: .; d_call: .; j_call: TRBJ1-4; cdr3_aa: CASSQGAREKLFF; cdr3_nt: TGTGCCAGCAGCCAGGGGGCACGGGAAAAACTGTTTTTT
cdr3_length: 18; v_call: TRBV5-4; clone_size: few; d_call: TRBD2; j_call: TRBJ2-3; cdr3_aa: CASSFRVSGRAFTDTQYF; cdr3_nt: TGTGCCAGCAGCTTCAGGGTTAGCGGGAGGGCCTTCACAGATACGCAGTATTTT
cdr3_length: 14; v_call: TRBV7-3; clone_size: .; d_call: .; j_call: TRBJ1-5; cdr3_aa: CASSLRQSNQPQHF; cdr3_nt: TGTGCCAGCAGCCTTAGACAGAGCAATCAGCCCCAGCATTTT
cdr3_length: 16; v_call: TRBV6-6; clone_size: .; d_call: TRBD1; j_call: TRBJ1-5; cdr3_aa: CASRSPPDRAAQPQHF; cdr3_nt: TGTGCCAGCAGGAGCCCCCCCGACAGGGCTGCTCAGCCCCAGCATTTT
cdr3_length: 15; v_call: TRBV5-1; clone_size: .; d_call: .; j_call: TRBJ1-2; cdr3_aa: CASSLGASANYGYTF; cdr3_nt: TGCGCCAGCAGCTTGGGGGCTTCAGCTAACTATGGCTACACCTTC
cdr3_length: 14; v_call: TRBV5-1; clone_size: .; d_call: TRBD2; j_call: TRBJ2-1; cdr3_aa: CASARLATGNEQFF; cdr3_nt: TGCGCCAGCGCCAGACTAGCGACGGGCAATGAGCAGTTCTTC
cdr3_length: 18; v_call: TRBV7-8; clone_size: .; d_call: .; j_call: TRBJ1-2; cdr3_aa: CASSLMAGRSITNYGYTF; cdr3_nt: TGTGCCAGCAGCTTAATGGCAGGGCGCTCCATAACTAACTATGGCTACACCTTC
cdr3_length: 13; v_call: TRBV7-3; clone_size: .; d_call: .; j_call: TRBJ2-7; cdr3_aa: CASSPDSSYEQYF; cdr3_nt: TGTGCCAGCAGCCCGGACAGCTCCTACGAGCAGTACTTC
cdr3_length: 12; v_call: TRBV12-3/TRBV12-4; clone_size: .; d_call: .; j_call: TRBJ1-5; cdr3_aa: CASSRQGVAQHF; cdr3_nt: TGTGCCAGCAGTAGGCAAGGGGTTGCCCAGCATTTT
cdr3_length: 14; v_call: TRBV5-1; clone_size: .; d_call: TRBD2; j_call: TRBJ2-7; cdr3_aa: CASSLSGTRYEQYF; cdr3_nt: TGCGCCAGCAGCTTAAGCGGGACCCGCTACGAGCAGTACTTC
cdr3_length: 15; v_call: TRBV18; clone_size: .; d_call: .; j_call: TRBJ1-3; cdr3_aa: CASSLTREAGNTIYF; cdr3_nt: TGTGCCAGCTCACTGACTCGGGAAGCTGGAAACACCATATATTTT
cdr3_length: 15; v_call: TRBV10-3; clone_size: .; d_call: .; j_call: TRBJ1-3; cdr3_aa: CAISGQLSSGNTIYF; cdr3_nt: TGTGCCATCAGTGGACAGTTGAGCTCTGGAAACACCATATATTTT
cdr3_length: 13; v_call: TRBV3-1/TRBV3-2; clone_size: once; d_call: .; j_call: TRBJ1-2; cdr3_aa: CASSQGTAGGYTF; cdr3_nt: TGTGCCAGCAGCCAAGGGACGGCGGGTGGCTACACCTTC
cdr3_length: 15; v_call: TRBV9; clone_size: .; d_call: .; j_call: TRBJ2-1; cdr3_aa: CASSVGGGTYNEQFF; cdr3_nt: TGTGCCAGCAGCGTAGGAGGCGGAACCTACAATGAGCAGTTCTTC
cdr3_length: 15; v_call: TRBV6-6; clone_size: few; d_call: TRBD1; j_call: TRBJ1-2; cdr3_aa: CASSSKGQLPHGYTF; cdr3_nt: TGTGCCAGCAGTTCTAAGGGACAGTTGCCCCATGGCTACACCTTC
cdr3_length: 16; v_call: TRBV19; clone_size: many; d_call: .; j_call: TRBJ1-1; cdr3_aa: CASSIGSLGGLTEAFF; cdr3_nt: TGTGCCAGTAGTATTGGATCCTTGGGGGGACTGACTGAAGCTTTCTTT
cdr3_length: 14; v_call: TRBV2; clone_size: .; d_call: .; j_call: TRBJ1-4; cdr3_aa: CASSNRHINEKLFF; cdr3_nt: TGTGCCAGCAGCAACAGGCATATTAATGAAAAACTGTTTTTT
cdr3_length: 16; v_call: TRBV28; clone_size: .; d_call: .; j_call: TRBJ1-6; cdr3_aa: CASSFGGGGAGSPLHF; cdr3_nt: TGTGCCAGCAGTTTTGGGGGAGGGGGGGCCGGTTCACCCCTCCACTTT
cdr3_length: 15; v_call: TRBV6-5; clone_size: .; d_call: .; j_call: TRBJ1-3; cdr3_aa: CASSQGLLNGNTIYF; cdr3_nt: TGTGCCAGCAGCCAGGGACTCTTAAACGGAAACACCATATATTTT
cdr3_length: 15; v_call: TRBV27; clone_size: .; d_call: TRBD2; j_call: TRBJ2-1; cdr3_aa: CASRGLAGSTNEQFF; cdr3_nt: TGTGCCAGCAGAGGACTAGCGGGAAGCACGAATGAGCAGTTCTTC
cdr3_length: 14; v_call: TRBV28; clone_size: .; d_call: TRBD2; j_call: TRBJ2-3; cdr3_aa: CASSLGGVSHTQYF; cdr3_nt: TGTGCCAGCAGTTTGGGGGGGGTCTCCCATACGCAGTATTTT
cdr3_length: 14; v_call: TRBV6-5; clone_size: .; d_call: TRBD1; j_call: TRBJ2-7; cdr3_aa: CATLSGTDSYEQYF; cdr3_nt: TGTGCCACCCTATCCGGGACAGACTCCTACGAGCAGTACTTC
cdr3_length: 13; v_call: TRBV12-5; clone_size: .; d_call: .; j_call: TRBJ1-1; cdr3_aa: CASGLVGFSEAFF; cdr3_nt: TGTGCTAGTGGTTTGGTTGGGTTTAGCGAAGCTTTCTTT
cdr3_length: 15; v_call: TRBV19; clone_size: .; d_call: .; j_call: TRBJ2-3; cdr3_aa: CASSTTWTVGDTQYF; cdr3_nt: TGTGCCAGTAGTACCACTTGGACAGTGGGAGATACGCAGTATTTT
cdr3_length: 12; v_call: TRBV5-5; clone_size: once; d_call: TRBD1; j_call: TRBJ2-7; cdr3_aa: CASSLTGGEQYF; cdr3_nt: TGTGCCAGCAGCTTGACAGGGGGCGAGCAGTACTTC
cdr3_length: 10; v_call: TRBV29-1; clone_size: .; d_call: .; j_call: TRBJ1-2; cdr3_aa: CSVGGNGYTF; cdr3_nt: TGCAGCGTTGGAGGGAATGGCTACACCTTC
cdr3_length: 12; v_call: TRBV2; clone_size: .; d_call: .; j_call: TRBJ2-5; cdr3_aa: CASSEELETQYF; cdr3_nt: TGTGCCAGCAGTGAAGAGCTCGAGACCCAGTACTTC
cdr3_length: 15; v_call: TRBV18; clone_size: .; d_call: .; j_call: TRBJ1-1; cdr3_aa: CASSLRQAGDTEAFF; cdr3_nt: TGTGCCAGCTCACTCCGGCAGGCAGGGGACACTGAAGCTTTCTTT
cdr3_length: 16; v_call: TRBV6-5; clone_size: .; d_call: .; j_call: TRBJ1-3; cdr3_aa: CASSYSSPGTGNTIYF; cdr3_nt: TGTGCCAGCAGTTACTCGAGCCCAGGGACTGGAAACACCATATATTTT
cdr3_length: 12; v_call: TRBV24-1; clone_size: .; d_call: .; j_call: TRBJ1-2; cdr3_aa: CATSDLGGGYTF; cdr3_nt: TGTGCCACCAGTGATTTAGGGGGTGGCTACACCTTC
cdr3_length: 14; v_call: TRBV6-5; clone_size: .; d_call: TRBD1; j_call: TRBJ1-2; cdr3_aa: CASSETGVVYGYTF; cdr3_nt: TGTGCCAGCAGCGAGACAGGGGTGGTCTATGGCTACACCTTC
cdr3_length: 15; v_call: TRBV2; clone_size: once; d_call: .; j_call: TRBJ1-3; cdr3_aa: CASSPQPISGNTIYF; cdr3_nt: TGTGCCAGCAGTCCACAGCCGATCTCTGGAAACACCATATATTTT
cdr3_length: 16; v_call: TRBV3-1/TRBV3-2; clone_size: .; d_call: TRBD2; j_call: TRBJ2-2; cdr3_aa: CASSRSGGAATGELFF; cdr3_nt: TGTGCCAGCAGCCGTAGCGGGGGGGCCGCCACCGGGGAGCTGTTTTTT
cdr3_length: 16; v_call: TRBV5-1; clone_size: .; d_call: .; j_call: TRBJ2-1; cdr3_aa: CASSLSGGTSNNEQFF; cdr3_nt: TGCGCCAGCAGCTTGAGTGGCGGGACTTCGAACAATGAGCAGTTCTTC